This paragraph covers one T cell receptor (beta chain) sequence. Data came from immunoSEQ multiplex PCR; TCRdb stores just in-frame clones and leaves some out. The sample comprises some 39,000 clones, around 80% of which are singletons, and around a fifth rests with the top ten. These data originate in a study of control samples from healthy donors and cancer patients. The CDR3 consists of 19 residues. The germline CDR1 and CDR2 sequences are KGHDR and SFDVKD. J lost 0 bases, V lost 4 bases, and 9 bases had no gene match. This clonotype originated in a woman in her sixties with lung cancer. The sequenced sample consisted of PBMCs. The chain has TRBV24-1 and TRBJ1-6, with 9 nucleotides matching TRBD1. CDR3 in amino acids: CATSDWTGEKSSYNSPLHF. DNA of the CDR3: TGTGCCACCAGTGACTGGACAGGGGAAAAAAGCTCCTATAATTCACCCCTCCACTTT.